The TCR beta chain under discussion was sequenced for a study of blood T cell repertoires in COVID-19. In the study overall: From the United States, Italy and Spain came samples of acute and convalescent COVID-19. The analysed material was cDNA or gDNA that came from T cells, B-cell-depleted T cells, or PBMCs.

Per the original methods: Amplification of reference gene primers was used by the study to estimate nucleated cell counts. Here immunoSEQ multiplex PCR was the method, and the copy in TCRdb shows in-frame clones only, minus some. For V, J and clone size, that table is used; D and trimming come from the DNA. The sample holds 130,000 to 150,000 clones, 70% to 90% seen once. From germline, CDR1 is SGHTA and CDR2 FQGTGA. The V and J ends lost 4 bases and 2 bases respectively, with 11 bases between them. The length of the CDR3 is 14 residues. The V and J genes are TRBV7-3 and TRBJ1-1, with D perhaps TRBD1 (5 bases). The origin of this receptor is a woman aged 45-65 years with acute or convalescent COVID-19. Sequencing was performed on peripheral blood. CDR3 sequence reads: CASSSSGTNTEAFF. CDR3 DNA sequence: TGTGCCAGCAGCTCCTCCGGGACTAACACTGAAGCTTTCTTT.